This T cell receptor beta chain was identified during a study of blood T cell repertoires in COVID-19. In the study overall: PBMCs, B-cell-depleted T cells, or T cells provided the cDNA or gDNA that made up the material.

V lost 4 bases, J lost 7 bases, and 13 bases lay in between. Germline lookup yields CDR1 LGHDT and CDR2 YNNKEL (reference sequence). This CDR3 region has 13 residues. Each recovered donor of Cohort 3 presented with two negative PCRs, clearance, or symptom resolution. Original methodology: Estimation of nucleated cell counts was performed using reference gene primer amplification. Clones were sequenced by immunoSEQ multiplex PCR, and TCRdb holds only the in-frame ones, with some missing. The DNA gave D and trimming, while V, J and clone size come from that table. The sample holds 200,000 to 250,000 clones; around nine tenths are singletons and the top ten take more than 10%.

Source material: PBMCs or T cells enriched from blood (not recorded which). The chain uses TRBV3-1 (or the pseudogene TRBV3-2) and TRBJ1-2; maybe TRBD1 (5 bases). The TCR originated in a man aged 30 to 45 who had recovered from COVID-19. Here the CDR3 reads CASSLDSTVGYTF. The DNA for the CDR3 is TGTGCCAGCAGCCTCGACAGTACCGTTGGCTACACCTTC.